This record looks at one TCR beta chain sequence and its context. Antigen: not known. The data originate from a study of cytomegalovirus exposure and HLA in healthy donors. The CDR3 runs 15 residues. The germline V gene has CDR1 SGHNT and CDR2 YENEEA. Primers for the PCR totalled 60 Vbeta and 13 Jbeta. Sequenced by immunoSEQ multiplex PCR; TCRdb stores in-frame clones only, minus some. Seen here are approximately 50,000 clones, roughly 84% observed once, and the top ten hold 4.3%. Study conclusions and caveats: Later work found most CMV-associated TCR beta chains apparently HLA-restricted. TCR association rates varied by HLA locus in a later analysis, with DRB1 highest and HLA-C lowest.

The chain joins TRBV11-3 to TRBJ2-5; D is perhaps TRBD2 (5 bases). The J call could be wrong; TRBJ2-7 is a better fit for the DNA end. The receptor's source is a young man in good health and CMV-seronegative. Sample: PBMCs. CDR3 loop: CASSSDEGPDYEQYF. The DNA for the CDR3 is TGTGCCAGCAGCTCAGACGAGGGCCCAGATTACGAGCAGTACTTC.